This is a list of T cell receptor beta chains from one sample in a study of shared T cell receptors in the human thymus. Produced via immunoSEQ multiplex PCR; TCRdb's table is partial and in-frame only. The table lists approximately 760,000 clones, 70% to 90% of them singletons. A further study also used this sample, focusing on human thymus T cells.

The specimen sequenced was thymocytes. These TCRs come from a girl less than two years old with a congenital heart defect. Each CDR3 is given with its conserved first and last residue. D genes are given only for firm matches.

CDR3: CASSDSGVDLFF
D: NA
V: TRBV2

CDR3: CASSQATGGYGYTF
D: TRBD1
V: TRBV4-1

CDR3: CASSLVSWLAGSSDEQYF
D: TRBD2
V: TRBV5-1

CDR3: CASRPTASNQPQHF
D: NA
V: TRBV6-5

CDR3: CASSLAPRYEQYF
D: NA
V: TRBV5-4

CDR3: CASSHSGRLKGKFF
D: NA
V: TRBV4-1

CDR3: CASSHLATQETQYF
D: NA
V: TRBV28

CDR3: CASSLSGGAMGGAPEAFF
D: NA
V: TRBV4-1

CDR3: CSVEGQVLTEAFF
D: NA
V: TRBV29-1

CDR3: CATSRVPGQMPLNTEAFF
D: TRBD1
V: TRBV15

CDR3: CAWSARGETQYF
D: NA
V: TRBV30

CDR3: CASSDSWGEISGNTIYF
D: NA
V: TRBV6-4

CDR3: CASSLVASGHSYEQYF
D: TRBD2
V: TRBV5-6

CDR3: CASSLGLGRGNTEAFF
D: NA
V: TRBV7-2

CDR3: CASSFDPTYGYTF
D: NA
V: TRBV5-1

CDR3: CASSLGGGTAISQHYGYTF
D: NA
V: TRBV7-9

CDR3: CASSQGYTGTEKETQYF
D: TRBD1
V: TRBV4-1

CDR3: CASGLLKNTEAFF
D: NA
V: TRBV2

CDR3: CASSLTAGLFYNEQFF
D: NA
V: TRBV5-1

CDR3: CASSLGAPNTEAFF
D: NA
V: TRBV7-9

CDR3: CASSLERGPGGEETQYF
D: NA
V: TRBV7-6

CDR3: CASSLFLSQEEAGNQPQHF
D: NA
V: TRBV5-5

CDR3: CASSLDSRRGRPGNTIYF
D: NA
V: TRBV5-1

CDR3: CASSFRGGVNYGYTF
D: TRBD1
V: TRBV27

CDR3: CASSSAGKAKPQHF
D: NA
V: TRBV25-1

CDR3: CASSHRIAPSPLHF
D: NA
V: TRBV11-1

CDR3: CASSRAGWAGNTIYF
D: NA
V: TRBV28

CDR3: CASRRLPALGNYGYTF
D: NA
V: TRBV7-6

CDR3: CASRPTGGAVGTGELFF
D: TRBD1
V: TRBV18

CDR3: CASSQDRIAMNTEAFF
D: NA
V: TRBV4-3

CDR3: CASSDLGQGSTEAFF
D: TRBD1
V: TRBV6-1

CDR3: CASRAEGIYNSPLHF
D: NA
V: TRBV7-8